This T cell receptor (beta chain) was sequenced during a study of blood T cell repertoires in COVID-19. Overall study context: Samples of COVID-19 (acute and convalescent) were obtained from the United States, Italy and Spain.

Assay: immunoSEQ multiplex PCR; the TCRdb copy retains only in-frame clones and omits some. The sample shows 490,000 or so clones, roughly nine tenths of them seen only once. Allocation to cohorts depended on clinical history reported by the participants. Two consecutive negative NP/OP PCR tests, clearance, or resolved symptoms defined Cohort 3 recovery. Trimming removed 0 bases from V and 5 bases from J, with 13 bases in between. CDR3 size: 15 residues. Germline V lookup: CDR1 SEHNR, CDR2 FQNEAQ (reference sequence). Material: PBMCs or T cells enriched from blood (not recorded which). The TCR was taken from an older woman who had recovered from COVID-19. The chain recombines TRBV7-9 with TRBJ1-1; D might be TRBD1 (6 bases). The CDR3 here is CASSLATGTGTEAFF. CDR3 nucleotides: TGTGCCAGCAGCTTAGCGACGGGAACAGGGACTGAAGCTTTCTTT.